This TCR beta chain comes out of a study of radiation and T cells in renal cell carcinoma. Overall study findings and caveats: Dominant CDR3 motifs were more common in irradiated tumors than controls.

The assay was immunoSEQ multiplex PCR, and TCRdb's table has in-frame clones only and misses some. The repertoire holds 13,000 to 15,000 clones, with approximately 50% as singletons. Specified treatment: treatment-naive control, cytoreductive nephrectomy. Control tumor donors were several females and more than ten males, median age around 57 years. In germline, CDR1 is GTSNPN, CDR2 SVGIG (reference sequence). This CDR3 spans 14 amino acids. V shed 1 base and J 5 bases; nucleotides not matched to a gene: 1. Note on this clone: The antigen remains undetermined.

The material sequenced was tumor tissue, taken from a patient whose treatment was nephrectomy without radiotherapy. The J gene is TRBJ1-6, the V gene TRBV30, with 8 bases fitting TRBD1. The clonotype was recovered from a man aged 50 or older with renal cell carcinoma. Here the CDR3 reads CAWSGGQDNSPLHF. The CDR3 nucleotides read TGTGCCTGGAGTGGGGGACAGGATAATTCACCCCTCCACTTT.